Listed below are T cell receptor beta chains from one sample, sequenced in a study of T-cell reconstitution after alpha-beta-depleted transplantation in children. TCRdb re-called the PCR reads through MiXCR, storing one row per CDR3 protein. The sample records fewer than 550,000 distinct CDR3 sequences, around 10% being singletons. Sequencing used PBMCs, mostly from graft donor cells, obtained 180 days after TCRalphabeta/CD19-depleted stem cell transplant. These receptors were collected from a female patient between 2 and 15 years old who had a stem cell transplant for aplastic anemia, so the T cells may come from the graft donor. Each CDR3 is given with its conserved first and last residue. A D gene is named only where the DNA matches it firmly. The listing skips clone size in some rows; elsewhere it reads once, few, many or a size class.

CDR3 DNA,CDR3 protein,J gene,D gene,clone size,V gene
TGTGCCAGCAGCTTCCCGACTAGCGGCAATGAGCAGTTCTTC,CASSFPTSGNEQFF,TRBJ2-1,TRBD2,many,TRBV7-2
TGCAGCGTTGAAGGCCCCAGCATCGATACGCAGTATTTT,CSVEGPSIDTQYF,TRBJ2-3,-,-,TRBV29-1
TGTGCCAGCAGCGAACCTCCTCCGGGTGCGGATACGCAGTATTTT,CASSEPPPGADTQYF,TRBJ2-3,-,few,TRBV7-2
TGTGCCAGCAGCCCGATCAGTGTTTATAGCGCTGAAGCTTTCTTT,CASSPISVYSAEAFF,TRBJ1-1,-,-,TRBV7-9
TGTGCCAGCAGCTTGTTGGGGGCGTTTAGCAATCAGCCCCAGCATTTT,CASSLLGAFSNQPQHF,TRBJ1-5,-,-,TRBV5-6
TGTGCCATCAGTCCCCCGGGACTAGTGTTGAATGAGCAGTTCTTC,CAISPPGLVLNEQFF,TRBJ2-1,TRBD2,few,TRBV10-3
TGTGCCAGCAGTTTTCTTCCCACTGGGGGAAACACCATATATTTT,CASSFLPTGGNTIYF,TRBJ1-3,-,-,TRBV28
TGCAGCGTTGATTTATGGCGGGGGACAACCTACGAGCAGTACTTC,CSVDLWRGTTYEQYF,TRBJ2-7,-,-,TRBV29-1
TGTGCTAGTGGTTTGGGAGCGGGAGGGGACTACAATGAGCAGTTCTTC,CASGLGAGGDYNEQFF,TRBJ2-1,TRBD2,-,TRBV12-5
TGTGCCAGCAGTTTCAACTATCTAGCGGGAGCAGCCTACGAGCAGTACTTC,CASSFNYLAGAAYEQYF,TRBJ2-7,TRBD2,few,TRBV27
TGTGCCAGCAGAGGAGGGTGGGGTAGCGGAGGCATCAGGGGTGAGACCCAGTACTTC,CASRGGWGSGGIRGETQYF,TRBJ2-5,-,many,TRBV25-1
TGTGCCAGCAGCCCACTTGGCTCTTCCTCCTACGAGCAGTACTTC,CASSPLGSSSYEQYF,TRBJ2-7,-,-,TRBV28
TGCAGTGCTAGAGGGGGTGCTAGGGAGTCCTACAATGAGCAGTTCTTC,CSARGGARESYNEQFF,TRBJ2-1,-,-,TRBV20-1